This T cell receptor (beta chain) emerged from a study of T cells in Graves' hyperthyroidism and ophthalmopathy. Ophthalmopathy in the patients scored at least 3 on Clinical Activity Score and at least 4 on NOSPECS grade, lasting under 3 months. Patients were excluded for uncontrolled infection, other autoimmune disease, pregnancy or lactation. Amplification of TCR beta CDR3 regions used RNA as the template. During a first-round RT-PCR of the TCR CDR3, the HTBI primer set was used. TCRdb reanalysed the multiplex PCR reads using MiXCR and keeps one entry per CDR3 protein. The repertoire holds 250,000 to 300,000 distinct CDR3 sequences, about 19% seen once, with under 45% in the top ten. With V trimmed by 5 bases and J by 0 bases, 12 bases remained unmatched. The length of the CDR3 is 18 residues. The germline gives CDR1 MNHEY, CDR2 SMNVEV (reference sequence). This clonotype has just a few counts. As yet, its antigen is unknown.

Study-wide points: The blood repertoire included most of the expanded thyroid clonotypes above 0.001.

This clonotype was obtained from a man in his fifties or sixties with Graves' ophthalmopathy. This chain connects TRBV27 to TRBJ1-4; 7 positions match TRBD1. Material for sequencing was blood. CDR3 sequence (DNA): TGTGCCAGCAGTCCGCAGGGACAGAGACATGCAACTAATGAAAAACTGTTTTTT. Amino acids: CASSPQGQRHATNEKLFF.